This T cell receptor beta chain is from a study of T cell responses to AZD1222 COVID-19 vaccine. Study-wide results and caveats: Repertoire samples came only from after the peak T cell response. Most donors were white British and more were female, and clonal diversity was possibly underestimated. It was only a handful of AZD1222 recipients who were seropositive at baseline.

Assay: immunoSEQ multiplex PCR; the TCRdb copy retains only in-frame clones and omits some. The sample holds roughly 100,000 clones, roughly nine tenths seen once. Both about-4-week and about-12-week second-dose recipients were combined. After removal of 7 bases from V and 4 bases from J, the junction contained 10 bases not matched to a gene. The V gene's germline CDR1 is MDHEN and CDR2 SYDVKM. The CDR3 loop spans 14 amino acids. About this clone: Antigen specificity is unknown.

This TCR came from an adult who received the AZD1222 COVID-19 vaccine. The gene calls are TRBV28 and TRBJ2-7; 7 nucleotides agree with TRBD2. This material consisted of peripheral blood, taken 28 days after the second AZD1222 dose. Here the CDR3 DNA reads TGTGCCAGCACCCAGGGAGGGTCCTTGTACGAGCAGTACTTC. Its protein product is CASTQGGSLYEQYF.